These T cell receptor beta chains were read from a single sample in a study of T cells expressing NK-cell markers. TCRdb reprocessed the 5' RACE reads; each CDR3 protein has one entry and no DNA is given. Its clone listing holds 550,000 or so distinct CDR3 sequences. The sequenced material came from blood T cells: a sorted CD56 or NKG2C T cell subset, CD4+ or CD8+ T cells, or bulk PBMC T cells (not recorded which). These receptors were collected from a man in his late teens or twenties in good health. The CDR3 runs from the conserved cysteine through the conserved F or W.

J: TRBJ2-4
V: TRBV29-1
CDR3: CRETGRPNIQYF

J: TRBJ2-4
V: TRBV6-1
CDR3: CASSETPGTGRFLAKNIQYF

J: TRBJ2-7
V: TRBV7-2
CDR3: CASSPDGRVPYEQYF

J: TRBJ2-1
V: TRBV7-9
CDR3: CASSSSTGENEQFF

J: TRBJ1-2
V: TRBV27
CDR3: CASSLGTGGTYGYTF

J: TRBJ2-4
V: TRBV11-1
CDR3: CASSSYRDSLRAKNIQYF

J: TRBJ1-4
V: TRBV14
CDR3: CASSSIRSGRNEKLFF

J: TRBJ2-1
V: TRBV5-6
CDR3: CASSPLVGYEQFF

J: TRBJ2-2
V: TRBV12-5
CDR3: CASGLAQAAWNTGELFF

J: TRBJ2-3
V: TRBV11-2
CDR3: CASRKDRLTDTQYF

J: TRBJ2-1
V: TRBV20-1
CDR3: CSARRQGFGQFF

J: TRBJ2-1
V: TRBV28
CDR3: CASSFSGSSNEQFF

J: TRBJ2-3
V: TRBV20-1
CDR3: CSARGTSGISDTQYF

J: TRBJ2-1
V: TRBV20-1
CDR3: CSAREASLQFF

J: TRBJ1-1
V: TRBV5-4
CDR3: CASSWGQGGEAFF

J: TRBJ1-4
V: TRBV20-1
CDR3: CSARVHTGEKLFF

J: TRBJ2-5
V: TRBV5-5
CDR3: CASRTHRSKETQYF

J: TRBJ2-7
V: TRBV20-1
CDR3: CSGGTASYEQYF

J: TRBJ2-5
V: TRBV20-1
CDR3: CSASTGMRETQYF

J: TRBJ2-2
V: TRBV30
CDR3: CAWSETGRTGELFF

J: TRBJ2-2
V: TRBV7-2
CDR3: CASSLRGAGTGELFF

J: TRBJ2-7
V: TRBV7-9
CDR3: CASSLVSGGFYEQYF

J: TRBJ2-1
V: TRBV29-1
CDR3: CSVEITAYNEQFF

J: TRBJ2-1
V: TRBV5-4
CDR3: CASSLRPRDNEQFF

J: TRBJ2-1
V: TRBV14
CDR3: CASSERSSGYNEQFF

J: TRBJ2-1
V: TRBV15
CDR3: CATSRGRGNEQFF

J: TRBJ2-3
V: TRBV2
CDR3: CASSEDPAAQIRDTQYF

J: TRBJ2-5
V: TRBV7-6
CDR3: CASGDSFARGQETQYF

J: TRBJ2-4
V: TRBV24-1
CDR3: CATSEGTRQYF

J: TRBJ2-7
V: TRBV5-1
CDR3: CASSWSGERNYEQYF

J: TRBJ2-1
V: TRBV19
CDR3: CASRTTLSSYNEQFF

J: TRBJ2-3
V: TRBV12-3/TRBV12-4
CDR3: CASSLSSGSGTQYF

J: TRBJ2-2
V: TRBV6-2/TRBV6-3
CDR3: CASSYSLFEGQATSNTGELFF

J: TRBJ1-3
V: TRBV4-3
CDR3: CASSQAQGGSGNTIYF

J: TRBJ2-7
V: TRBV7-7
CDR3: CASSLNVRRDRKYEQYF

J: TRBJ2-7
V: TRBV14
CDR3: CASSQGLGAYEQYF

J: TRBJ2-2
V: TRBV4-1
CDR3: CASSQEGYAGELFF

J: TRBJ1-1
V: TRBV5-1
CDR3: CASSLTGAKNTEAFF

J: TRBJ2-7
V: TRBV20-1
CDR3: CSARGGTATYEQYF

J: TRBJ2-1
V: TRBV12-3/TRBV12-4
CDR3: CASSLSGVLENEQFF

J: TRBJ2-3
V: TRBV3-1
CDR3: CASRQGYHTDTQYF

J: TRBJ1-1
V: TRBV18
CDR3: CASSPTGLNTEAFF

J: TRBJ2-1
V: TRBV6-2/TRBV6-3
CDR3: CASSDNLAGYNEQFF

J: TRBJ1-5
V: TRBV11-1
CDR3: CASSSEAGTAYSNQPQHF